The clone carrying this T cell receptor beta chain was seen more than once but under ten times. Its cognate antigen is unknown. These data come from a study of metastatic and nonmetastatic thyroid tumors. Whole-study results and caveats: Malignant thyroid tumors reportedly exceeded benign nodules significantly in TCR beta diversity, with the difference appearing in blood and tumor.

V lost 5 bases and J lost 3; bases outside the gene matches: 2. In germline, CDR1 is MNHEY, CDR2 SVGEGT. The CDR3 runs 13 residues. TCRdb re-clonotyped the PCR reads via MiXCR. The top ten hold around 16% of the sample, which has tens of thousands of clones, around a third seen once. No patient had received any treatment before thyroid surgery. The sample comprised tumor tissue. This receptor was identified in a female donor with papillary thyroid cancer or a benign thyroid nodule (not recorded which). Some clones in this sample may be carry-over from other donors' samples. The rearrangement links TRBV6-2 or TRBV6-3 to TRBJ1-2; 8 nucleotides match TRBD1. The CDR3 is CASSLDRDYGYTF. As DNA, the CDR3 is TGTGCCAGCAGTCTGGACAGGGACTATGGCTACACCTTC.